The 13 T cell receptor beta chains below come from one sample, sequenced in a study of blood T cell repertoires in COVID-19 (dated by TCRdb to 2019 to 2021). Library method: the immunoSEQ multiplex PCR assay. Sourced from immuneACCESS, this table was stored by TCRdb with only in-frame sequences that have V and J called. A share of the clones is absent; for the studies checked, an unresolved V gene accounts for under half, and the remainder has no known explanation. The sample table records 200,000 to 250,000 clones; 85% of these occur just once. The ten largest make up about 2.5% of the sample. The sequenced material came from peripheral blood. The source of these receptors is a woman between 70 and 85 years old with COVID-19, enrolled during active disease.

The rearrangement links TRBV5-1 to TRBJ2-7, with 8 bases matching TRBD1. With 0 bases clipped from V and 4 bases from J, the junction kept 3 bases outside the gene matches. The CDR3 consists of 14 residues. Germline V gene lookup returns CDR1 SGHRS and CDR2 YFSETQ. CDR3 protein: CASSLGDRGYEQYF. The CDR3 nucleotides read TGCGCCAGCAGCTTGGGAGACAGGGGATACGAGCAGTACTTC.

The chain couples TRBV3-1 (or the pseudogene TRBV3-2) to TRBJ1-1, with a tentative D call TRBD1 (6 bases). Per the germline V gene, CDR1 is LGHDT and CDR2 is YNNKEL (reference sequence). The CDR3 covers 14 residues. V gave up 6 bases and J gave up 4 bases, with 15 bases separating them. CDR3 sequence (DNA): TGTGCCAGCAGTCGGATGGACAGAGGCACTGAAGCTTTCTTT. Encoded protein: CASSRMDRGTEAFF.

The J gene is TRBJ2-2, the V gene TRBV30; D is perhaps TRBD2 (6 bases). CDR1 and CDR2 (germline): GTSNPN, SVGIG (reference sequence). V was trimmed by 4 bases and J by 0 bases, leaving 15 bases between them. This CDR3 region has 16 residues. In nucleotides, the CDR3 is TGTGCCTGGAACGGCGAAGGCGGGGCGAACACCGGGGAGCTGTTTTTT. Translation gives CAWNGEGGANTGELFF.

The CDR3 here is CASSDSRLTGRRKPQHF. CDR3 in DNA: TGTGCCAGCAGTGACTCGAGGTTGACAGGGAGGAGAAAGCCCCAGCATTTT. This chain links TRBV6-4 with TRBJ1-5, with 7 bases matching TRBD1. This CDR3 comprises 17 residues. J gave up 8 bases and V 0 bases, and 13 bases lay outside the gene matches. The V gene's germline CDR1 is MRHNA and CDR2 SNTAGT.

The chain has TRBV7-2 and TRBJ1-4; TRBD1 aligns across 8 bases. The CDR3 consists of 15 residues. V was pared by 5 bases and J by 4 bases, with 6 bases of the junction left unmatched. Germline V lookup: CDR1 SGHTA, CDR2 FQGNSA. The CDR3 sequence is CASSTRTGYNEKLFF. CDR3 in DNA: TGTGCCAGCAGCACCCGGACAGGGTATAATGAAAAACTGTTTTTT.

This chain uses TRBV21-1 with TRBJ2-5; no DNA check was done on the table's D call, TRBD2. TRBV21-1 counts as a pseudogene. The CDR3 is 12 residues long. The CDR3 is CASLAGRGTQYF. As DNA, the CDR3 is TGTGCCAGCTTGGCGGGGCGGGGGACCCAGTACTTC.

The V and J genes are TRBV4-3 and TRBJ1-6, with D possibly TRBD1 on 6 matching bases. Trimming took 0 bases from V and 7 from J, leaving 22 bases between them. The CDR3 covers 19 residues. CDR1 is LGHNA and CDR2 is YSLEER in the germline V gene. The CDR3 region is CASSQEFRTALLGNSPLHF. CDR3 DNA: TGCGCCAGCAGCCAAGAATTTAGGACAGCACTATTGGGCAATTCACCCCTCCACTTT.

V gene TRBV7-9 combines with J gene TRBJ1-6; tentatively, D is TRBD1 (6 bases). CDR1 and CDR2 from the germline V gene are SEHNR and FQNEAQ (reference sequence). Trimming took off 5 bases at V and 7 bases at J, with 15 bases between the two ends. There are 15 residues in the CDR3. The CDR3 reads CASSPNRTVNSPLHF. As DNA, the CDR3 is TGTGCCAGCAGCCCGAACAGGACAGTCAATTCACCCCTCCACTTT.

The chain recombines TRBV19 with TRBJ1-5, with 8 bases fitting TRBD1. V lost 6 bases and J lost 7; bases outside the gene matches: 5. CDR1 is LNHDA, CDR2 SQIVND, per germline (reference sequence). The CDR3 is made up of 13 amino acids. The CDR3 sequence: CASSDRGEQPQHF. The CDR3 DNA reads TGTGCCAGTAGCGACAGGGGAGAACAGCCCCAGCATTTT. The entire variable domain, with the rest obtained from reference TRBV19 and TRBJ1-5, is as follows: DGGITQSPKYLFRKEGQNVTLSCEQNLNHDAMYWYRQDPGQGLRLIYYSQIVNDFQKGDIAEGYSVSREKKESFPLTVTSAQKNPTAFYLCASSDRGEQPQHFGDGTRLSIL.

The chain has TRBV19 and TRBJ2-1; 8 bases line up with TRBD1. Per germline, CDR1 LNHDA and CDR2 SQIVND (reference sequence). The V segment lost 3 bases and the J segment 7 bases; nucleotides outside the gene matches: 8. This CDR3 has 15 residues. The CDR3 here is CASSITGGGGNEQFF. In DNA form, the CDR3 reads TGTGCCAGTAGTATCACAGGGGGAGGTGGTAATGAGCAGTTCTTC.

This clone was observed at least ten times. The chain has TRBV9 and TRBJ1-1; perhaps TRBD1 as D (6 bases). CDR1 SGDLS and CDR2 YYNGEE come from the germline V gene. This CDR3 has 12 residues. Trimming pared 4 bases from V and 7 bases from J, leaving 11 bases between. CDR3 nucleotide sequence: TGTGCCAGCAGCCCGGACAGCAATGAAGCTTTCTTT. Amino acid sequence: CASSPDSNEAFF.

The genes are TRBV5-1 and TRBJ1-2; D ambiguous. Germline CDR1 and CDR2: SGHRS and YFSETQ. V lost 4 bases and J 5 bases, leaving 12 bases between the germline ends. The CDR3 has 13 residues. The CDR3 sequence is CASSPGRAYGYTF. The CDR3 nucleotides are TGCGCCAGCAGCCCTGGGAGGGCATATGGCTACACCTTC.

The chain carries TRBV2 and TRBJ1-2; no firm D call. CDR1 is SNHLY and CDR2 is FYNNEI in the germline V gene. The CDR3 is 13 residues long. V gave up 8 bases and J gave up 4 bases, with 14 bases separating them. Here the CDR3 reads CASGQGLFYGYTF. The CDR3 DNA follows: TGTGCCAGCGGCCAAGGACTGTTCTATGGCTACACCTTC.